The 31 T cell receptor beta chains below were found in one sample sequenced in a study of blood T cell repertoires in COVID-19. TCRdb keeps only in-frame clones here, not all; method: immunoSEQ multiplex PCR. The sample holds 150,000 to 200,000 clones, 70% to 90% seen once. The source material was peripheral blood. These receptors were obtained from a man aged 40-49 years with active or convalescent COVID-19.

V is TRBV5-8 and J is TRBJ1-1, with TRBD1 matching 7 bases. This CDR3 is 13 amino acids long. Germline V gene lookup returns CDR1 SGHTS and CDR2 YDEGEE. V trimming: 6 bases; J trimming: 5 bases; junction bases outside the gene matches: 7. CDR3 sequence: CASTDRIYTEAFF. As DNA, the CDR3 is TGTGCCAGCACGGACAGGATCTATACTGAAGCTTTCTTT. Full variable domain (missing parts from reference TRBV5-8 and TRBJ1-1): EAGVTQSPTHLIKTRGQQATLRCSPISGHTSVYWYQQALGLGLQFLLWYDEGEERNRGNFPPRFSGRQFPNYSSELNVNALELEDSALYLCASTDRIYTEAFFGQGTRLTVV.

The chain employs TRBV19 and TRBJ1-5; D not resolved. CDR1 LNHDA and CDR2 SQIVND come from the germline V gene (reference sequence). V was pared by 2 bases and J by 10 bases, with 15 bases between. The CDR3 is made up of 14 amino acids. Here the CDR3 reads CASSIYIRAPPQHF. Here the CDR3 DNA reads TGTGCCAGTAGTATATATATCCGCGCCCCTCCCCAGCATTTT.

This clone was found a few times. This chain uses TRBV6-2 or TRBV6-3 with TRBJ1-4, with D tentatively TRBD1 (6 bases). CDR3 length: 17 residues. The V end was cut by 0 bases, the J end by 3 bases, with 14 bases between. Germline lookup yields CDR1 MNHEY and CDR2 SVGEGT. The CDR3 is CASSYSRGTPANEKLFF. Here the CDR3 DNA reads TGTGCCAGCAGTTACTCGAGGGGGACGCCAGCTAATGAAAAACTGTTTTTT.

This sequence joins TRBV30 and TRBJ1-2; 7 positions match TRBD1. The CDR3 covers 13 residues. Germline CDR1 GTSNPN, CDR2 SVGIG (reference sequence). V lost 2 bases, J lost 3 bases, and 3 bases stayed unmatched. Written as DNA, the CDR3 is TGTGCCTGGAGTCTTACAGGGGACTATGGCTACACCTTC. The encoded protein is CAWSLTGDYGYTF.

This clone occurred once. The chain couples TRBV12-3 or TRBV12-4 to TRBJ2-7; D call uncertain. CDR3 length: 12 residues. Trimming cost V 3 bases and J 3 bases, with 6 bases left between them. The CDR3 nucleotides read TGTGCCAGCAGTTTGATAGACTACGAGCAGTACTTC. It yields the protein CASSLIDYEQYF.

This chain links TRBV11-3 with TRBJ2-7, with 7 bases identical to TRBD1. Germline V lookup: CDR1 SGHNT, CDR2 YENEEA. CDR3 size: 16 residues. V shed 1 base, J shed 0 bases, and the junction held 6 bases outside the gene matches. CDR3 loop: CASSLGGRTGSYEQYF. In DNA form, the CDR3 reads TGTGCCAGCAGCTTAGGGGGAAGGACAGGCTCCTACGAGCAGTACTTC.

This clone was found once. The chain combines TRBV6-2 or TRBV6-3 with TRBJ2-7, with D possibly TRBD2 on 6 matching bases. Germline-derived CDR1 and CDR2 are MNHEY and SVGEGT. This CDR3 region has 13 residues. V gave up 5 bases and J gave up 3 bases, with 11 bases separating them. The DNA for the CDR3 is TGTGCCAGCAGTCCCGCGCGGGGCTACGAGCAGTACTTC. Protein sequence: CASSPARGYEQYF.

The gene calls are TRBV19 and TRBJ2-7, with a weak D call TRBD1 (6 bases). Germline V gene lookup returns CDR1 LNHDA and CDR2 SQIVND (reference sequence). Trimming pared 3 bases from V and 1 base from J, leaving 13 bases between. The CDR3 totals 15 residues. The chain's CDR3 is CASSIITGQSYEQYF. The CDR3 nucleotides read TGTGCCAGTAGTATTATAACCGGACAGTCCTACGAGCAGTACTTC.

This sequence joins TRBV3-1 (or the pseudogene TRBV3-2) and TRBJ1-5; 9 bases fit TRBD1. J lost 0 bases, V lost 6 bases, and 18 bases had no gene match. There are 20 residues in the CDR3. CDR1 LGHDT and CDR2 YNNKEL come from the germline V gene (reference sequence). For the CDR3, the DNA is TGTGCCAGCAGGGAATTTCTAGGGGGGACAGGGCAGGATAGCAATCAGCCCCAGCATTTT. Its translation is CASREFLGGTGQDSNQPQHF.

The genes are TRBV5-1 and TRBJ1-4; no clear D gene. V lost 2 bases and J 6 bases, leaving 11 bases between the germline ends. This CDR3 spans 14 amino acids. Per the germline V gene, CDR1 is SGHRS and CDR2 is YFSETQ. The CDR3 DNA is TGCGCCAGCAGCTTATATGGCACAGATGAAAAACTGTTTTTT. Amino acid sequence: CASSLYGTDEKLFF.

The V call is TRBV6-2 or TRBV6-3, the J call TRBJ2-1; TRBD1 matches at 8 bases. The germline V gene has CDR1 MNHEY and CDR2 SVGEGT. This CDR3 has 19 residues. V trimming: 2 bases; J trimming: 7 bases; junction bases outside the gene matches: 19. CDR3 protein: CASSYLQGASLDLSNEQFF. The CDR3 DNA is TGTGCCAGCAGTTACCTTCAGGGGGCTAGTTTGGATCTAAGTAATGAGCAGTTCTTC.

The rearrangement links TRBV2 to TRBJ1-1; TRBD1 aligns across 7 bases. This CDR3 region has 16 residues. The V and J ends lost 6 bases and 7 bases, in that order; junction bases with no gene match: 17. CDR1 SNHLY and CDR2 FYNNEI come from the germline V gene. Here the CDR3 reads CASRGFDRDNTGEAFF. CDR3 coding DNA: TGTGCCAGCAGGGGCTTCGACAGGGATAACACTGGTGAAGCTTTCTTT.

This chain joins TRBV19 and TRBJ2-2, with 7 bases that match TRBD1. With 7 bases clipped from V and 3 bases from J, the junction kept 8 bases outside the gene matches. CDR3 length: 15 residues. From germline, CDR1 is LNHDA and CDR2 SQIVND (reference sequence). This chain's CDR3 is CASTPDRVYTGELFF. CDR3 DNA: TGTGCCAGTACCCCAGACAGGGTATACACCGGGGAGCTGTTTTTT.

The chain is built from TRBV29-1 and TRBJ2-1; 8 positions match TRBD1. Looked up from germline, CDR1 is SQVTM and CDR2 is ANQGSEA. The length of the CDR3 is 14 residues. The ends lost 5 bases at V and 15 bases at J; junction bases unmatched: 18. The CDR3 is CSVIEPGQDYTGFF. The DNA of the CDR3 is TGCAGCGTTATCGAACCGGGACAGGACTACACAGGGTTCTTC.

The chain is built from TRBV6-5 and TRBJ1-2; 8 nucleotides agree with TRBD1. The germline CDR1 and CDR2 sequences are MNHEY and SVGAGI. This CDR3 has 14 amino acids. Unmatched junction bases numbered 6, after V lost 6 bases and J lost 3 bases. The CDR3 sequence is CASRAQQGDYGYTF. The CDR3, as DNA: TGTGCCAGCAGGGCCCAACAGGGGGACTATGGCTACACCTTC.

This chain joins TRBV7-8 and TRBJ2-2; tentative D call: TRBD2 (6 bases). Trimming removed 5 bases at V and 6 bases at J, with 16 bases between. CDR3 length: 15 residues. CDR1 is SGHVS and CDR2 is FQNEAQ in the germline V gene. CDR3 sequence reads: CASSEGGISSGELFF. As DNA, the CDR3 is TGTGCCAGCAGCGAAGGCGGGATATCGTCCGGGGAGCTGTTTTTT.

In this sample, this clone turned up a few times. This sequence joins TRBV13 and TRBJ1-2, with 8 nucleotides matching TRBD1. With V trimmed by 5 bases and J by 6 bases, 8 bases remained unmatched. CDR1 and CDR2 (germline): PRHDT, FYEKMQ (reference sequence). The CDR3 consists of 14 residues. The CDR3 nucleotides are TGTGCCAGCAGCCCCGGAGCAGGGGGCCATGGCTACACCTTC. This encodes CASSPGAGGHGYTF.

In its sample, this clone was seen once. J is TRBJ1-5 and V is TRBV19, with a tentative D call TRBD1 (6 bases). There are 18 residues in the CDR3. With 4 bases removed from V and 9 bases from J, the gap between germline ends came to 28 bases. CDR1 is LNHDA and CDR2 is SQIVND in the germline V gene (reference sequence). The CDR3 is CASSTQSLTGSMGRPQHF. The CDR3 coding sequence is TGTGCCAGTAGTACACAATCTTTAACAGGGTCAATGGGCCGGCCCCAGCATTTT.

V gene TRBV5-8 combines with J gene TRBJ2-1; 7 nucleotides align to TRBD1. J was trimmed by 0 bases and V by 5 bases; bases with no gene match: 14. CDR1 and CDR2 (germline): SGHTS, YDEGEE. The CDR3 spans 18 residues. CDR3 coding DNA: TGTGCCAGCAGTTGGAGACAGGGCCTCCCTAGCTCCTACAATGAGCAGTTCTTC. Residues: CASSWRQGLPSSYNEQFF.

The gene calls are TRBV5-6 and TRBJ1-2, with 10 positions matching TRBD1. Germline-derived CDR1 and CDR2 are SGHDT and YYEEEE. J was trimmed by 5 bases and V by 4 bases; bases with no gene match: 14. The CDR3 contains 17 residues. CDR3 nucleotides: TGTGCCAGCAGCCCCGACAGGGGGCTAGATAGGGGATATGGCTACACCTTC. This sequence encodes CASSPDRGLDRGYGYTF.

CDR3 region: CASSQIGTGRGEKLFF. The DNA of the CDR3 is TGTGCCAGCAGCCAGATTGGGACAGGGAGAGGGGAAAAACTGTTTTTT. The chain is built from TRBV7-9 and TRBJ1-4; 9 bases agree with TRBD1. V lost 5 bases, J lost 8 bases, and 12 bases stayed unmatched. Germline V gives CDR1 SEHNR, CDR2 FQNEAQ (reference sequence). The CDR3 sequence is 16 residues long.

The gene calls are TRBV15 and TRBJ1-5; 7 nucleotides agree with TRBD1. J was trimmed by 4 bases and V by 8 bases; bases with no gene match: 14. The CDR3 length is 16 residues. Germline CDR1 is LNHNV and CDR2 is YYDKDF (reference sequence). CDR3 sequence (DNA): TGTGCCACCCGGGGGGGGATTAACAGGGGAAATCAGCCCCAGCATTTT. It is translated as CATRGGINRGNQPQHF.

The chain links TRBV5-4 to TRBJ2-5; TRBD1 might be the D (6 bases). The CDR3 totals 13 residues. The V gene's germline CDR1 is SGHNT and CDR2 YYREEE (reference sequence). With 6 bases removed from V and 7 bases from J, the gap between germline ends came to 16 bases. The CDR3: CASKKQGEGTQYF. In nucleotides, the CDR3 is TGTGCCAGCAAAAAACAGGGAGAGGGGACCCAGTACTTC.

The chain joins TRBV6-6 to TRBJ2-7; D uncertain. Germline lookup yields CDR1 MNHNY and CDR2 SVGAGI (reference sequence). Trimming left V 1 base short and J 2 bases short, with 9 bases between. The CDR3 is made up of 14 amino acids. The CDR3 nucleotides read TGTGCCAGCAGTTACTACGGCCTAGCCTACGAGCAGTACTTC. It is translated as CASSYYGLAYEQYF.

The CDR3 coding sequence is TGTGCCAGCAGTGATCGGGGGAGGGGGGATACGCAGTATTTT. Protein product: CASSDRGRGDTQYF. The chain is built from TRBV6-1 and TRBJ2-3; tentatively, D is TRBD2 (7 bases). With 3 bases removed from V and 6 bases from J, the gap between germline ends came to 13 bases. This CDR3 is 14 amino acids long. Looked up from germline, CDR1 is MNHNS and CDR2 is SASEGT.

The chain couples TRBV28 to TRBJ2-1; TRBD2 agrees at 13 bases. CDR1 and CDR2 (germline): MDHEN, SYDVKM. CDR3 length: 16 amino acids. The ends lost 5 bases at V and 12 bases at J; junction bases unmatched: 13. CDR3 region: CASSPVPGLAGWVQFF. The DNA of the CDR3 is TGTGCCAGCAGTCCCGTCCCGGGACTAGCGGGATGGGTGCAGTTCTTC.

This clone has only one observation. The chain couples TRBV5-8 to TRBJ2-7; D call uncertain. V lost 0 bases and J 6 bases, leaving 13 bases between the germline ends. The CDR3 totals 14 residues. Germline CDR1 is SGHTS and CDR2 is YDEGEE. CDR3 residues: CASSLGHRSAEQYF. The CDR3 bases are TGTGCCAGCAGCTTGGGACACCGGTCCGCCGAGCAGTACTTC.

The genes are TRBV7-4 and TRBJ1-1; TRBD1 matches 8 bases. Trimming removed 5 bases from V and 5 bases from J; junction bases left unmatched: 13. Germline CDR1 and CDR2: SGHVT and SQSDAQ. The CDR3 contains 16 residues. This chain's CDR3 is CASSLPRTGQGTEAFF. DNA of the CDR3: TGTGCCAGCAGCCTCCCCCGGACAGGGCAAGGAACTGAAGCTTTCTTT.

The V call is TRBV15, the J call TRBJ1-1; 8 bases are shared with TRBD1. This CDR3 has 13 amino acids. Trimming took 3 bases from V and 9 from J; bases not matched to a gene: 6. Germline V gene data show CDR1 as LNHNV and CDR2 as YYDKDF (reference sequence). CDR3 sequence: CATSRGDRLKAFF. DNA of the CDR3: TGTGCCACCAGCAGGGGGGACAGGCTGAAAGCTTTCTTT.

This clone was seen a few times. The chain uses TRBV7-2 and TRBJ2-1; 9 bases map to TRBD1. Trimming removed 1 base from V and 6 bases from J; junction bases left unmatched: 7. CDR1 SGHTA and CDR2 FQGNSA come from the germline V gene. The CDR3 sequence is 16 residues long. The CDR3 sequence is CASSLEAGTGINEQFF. The CDR3 DNA is TGTGCCAGCAGCTTAGAGGCTGGGACAGGGATCAATGAGCAGTTCTTC.

The J gene is TRBJ1-6, the V gene TRBV5-1; 8 positions agree with TRBD1. V dropped 4 bases and J dropped 7; count of bases not matched to a gene: 7. Germline assignment: CDR1 SGHRS and CDR2 YFSETQ. This CDR3 contains 15 residues. CDR3 loop: CASSRVDRGNSPLHF. The CDR3, as DNA: TGCGCCAGCAGCAGAGTAGACAGGGGAAATTCACCCCTCCACTTT.